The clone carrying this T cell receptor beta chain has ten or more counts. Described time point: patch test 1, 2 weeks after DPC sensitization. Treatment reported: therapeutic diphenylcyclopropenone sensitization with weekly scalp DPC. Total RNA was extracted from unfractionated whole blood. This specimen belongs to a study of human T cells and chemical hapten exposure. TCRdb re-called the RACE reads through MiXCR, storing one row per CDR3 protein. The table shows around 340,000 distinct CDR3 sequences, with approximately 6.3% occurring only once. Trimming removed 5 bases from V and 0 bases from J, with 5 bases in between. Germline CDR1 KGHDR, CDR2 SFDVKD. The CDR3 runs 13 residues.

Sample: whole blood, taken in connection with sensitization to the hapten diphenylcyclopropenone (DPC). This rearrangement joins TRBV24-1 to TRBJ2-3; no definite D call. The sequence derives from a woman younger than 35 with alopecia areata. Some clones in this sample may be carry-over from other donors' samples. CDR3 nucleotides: TGTGCCACCAGTGGAGACAGCACAGATACGCAGTATTTT. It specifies CATSGDSTDTQYF.